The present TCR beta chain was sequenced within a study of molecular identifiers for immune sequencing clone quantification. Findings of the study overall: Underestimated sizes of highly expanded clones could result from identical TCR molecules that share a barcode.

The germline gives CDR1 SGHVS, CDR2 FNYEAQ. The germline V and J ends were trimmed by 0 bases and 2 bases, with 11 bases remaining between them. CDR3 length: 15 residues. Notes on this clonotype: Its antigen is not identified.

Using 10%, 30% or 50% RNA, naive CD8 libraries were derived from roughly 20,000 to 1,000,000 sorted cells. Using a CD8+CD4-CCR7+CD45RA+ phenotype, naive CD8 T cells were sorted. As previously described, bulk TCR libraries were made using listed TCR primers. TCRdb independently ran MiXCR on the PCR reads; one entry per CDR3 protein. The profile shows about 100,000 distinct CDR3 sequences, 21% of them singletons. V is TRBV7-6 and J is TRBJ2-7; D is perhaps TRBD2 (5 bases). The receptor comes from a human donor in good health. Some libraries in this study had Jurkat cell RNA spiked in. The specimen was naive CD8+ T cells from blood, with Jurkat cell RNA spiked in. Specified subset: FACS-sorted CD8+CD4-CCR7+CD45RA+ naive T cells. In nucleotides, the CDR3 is TGTGCCAGCAGCTTAGCGGCGGGCGTACCCTACGAGCAGTACTTC. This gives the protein CASSLAAGVPYEQYF. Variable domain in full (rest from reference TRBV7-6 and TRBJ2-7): GAGVSQSPRYKVTKRGQDVALRCDPISGHVSLYWYRQALGQGPEFLTYFNYEAQQDKSGLPNDRFSAERPEGSISTLTIQRTEQRDSAMYRCASSLAAGVPYEQYFGPGTRLTVT.